Included here is one T cell receptor (beta chain) sequence, with context. The antigen remains undetermined. These data are taken from a study of T cell responses to AZD1222 COVID-19 vaccine. General observations from the study: Across the whole spike, CD4 TCRs peaked at regions 160-218 and 743-854. The study identified only a handful of AZD1222 recipients as seropositive at baseline. Samples come after the peak T cell response, not at day 14.

Trimming cost V 1 base and J 8 bases; bases outside gene matches: 8. The CDR3 is 16 residues long. Germline CDR1 is MNHEY and CDR2 is SVGAGI. Profiled with immunoSEQ multiplex PCR; TCRdb holds only in-frame clones, not every one. The table lists some 120,000 clones, 92% of them singletons. Sample: peripheral blood, taken on day 0 of AZD1222 vaccination. This clonotype originated in an adult in good health. The V call is TRBV6-5, the J call TRBJ2-7, with 13 bases that match TRBD2. The CDR3 DNA is TGTGCCAGCAGTTACTTACCGACTAGCGGGAGGCCTCAGCAGTACTTC. It yields the protein CASSYLPTSGRPQQYF.